This T cell receptor (beta chain) was captured by sequencing in a study of vaccination and CD4 T cells after COVID-19. The overall study: The stimulating agents, overlapping spike peptides, came from SARS-CoV-2, HCoV-NL63, HCoV-OC43 and HCoV-229E.

Sequencing of DNA taken from cultured CD4+ T cells relied on the Oncomine TCR Beta short-read assay. Using the QIAamp micro DNA kit, genomic DNA was extracted from the CD4+ T cells that had been cultured. TCRdb reprocessed the PCR reads with MiXCR, giving one entry per CDR3 protein. The data contain 9,500 to 15,000 distinct CDR3 sequences, about 50% of them singletons. A few counts support this clonotype. Its antigen is unknown. The treatment here: approximately nine-day PBMC culture with coronavirus spike peptide pools or control peptides (ViraFEST assay). Whole-study results and caveats: Median SARS-CoV-2-reactive clonotype numbers went up from approximately 23 to 38, but not significantly.

CDR3 length: 16 amino acids. Per germline, CDR1 MNHNS and CDR2 SASEGT. V trimming: 6 bases; J trimming: 4 bases; junction bases outside the gene matches: 12. Sequencing was performed on CD4+ T cells from blood, cultured in vitro. This receptor was identified in a human donor who had recovered from COVID-19. V and J are TRBV6-1 and TRBJ1-5; 7 nucleotides align to TRBD1. CDR3 sequence reads: CASSKGGQRGNQPQHF. CDR3 nucleotide sequence: TGTGCCAGCAGCAAGGGGGGACAGCGAGGGAATCAGCCCCAGCATTTT.